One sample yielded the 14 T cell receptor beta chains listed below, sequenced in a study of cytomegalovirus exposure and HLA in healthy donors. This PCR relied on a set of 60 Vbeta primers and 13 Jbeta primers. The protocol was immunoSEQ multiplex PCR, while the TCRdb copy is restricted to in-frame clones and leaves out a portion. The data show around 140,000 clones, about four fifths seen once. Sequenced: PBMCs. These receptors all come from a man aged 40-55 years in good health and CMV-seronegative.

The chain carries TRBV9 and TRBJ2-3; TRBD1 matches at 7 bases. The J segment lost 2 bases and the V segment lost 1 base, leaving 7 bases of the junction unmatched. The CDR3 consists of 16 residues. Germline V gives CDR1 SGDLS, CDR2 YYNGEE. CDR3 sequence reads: CASSVQGDRVTDTQYF. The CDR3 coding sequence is TGTGCCAGCAGCGTACAGGGGGATCGGGTCACAGATACGCAGTATTTT.

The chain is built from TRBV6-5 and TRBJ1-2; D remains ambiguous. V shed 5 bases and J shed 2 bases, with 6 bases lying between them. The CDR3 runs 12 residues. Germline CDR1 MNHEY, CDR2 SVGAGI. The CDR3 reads CASSTENYGYTF. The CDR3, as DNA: TGTGCCAGCAGTACAGAGAACTATGGCTACACCTTC.

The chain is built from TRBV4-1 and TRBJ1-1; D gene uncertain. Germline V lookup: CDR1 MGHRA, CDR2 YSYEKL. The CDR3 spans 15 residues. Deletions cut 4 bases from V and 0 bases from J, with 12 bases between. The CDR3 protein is CASSPPGVMNTEAFF. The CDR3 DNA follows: TGCGCCAGCAGCCCCCCCGGGGTGATGAACACTGAAGCTTTCTTT.

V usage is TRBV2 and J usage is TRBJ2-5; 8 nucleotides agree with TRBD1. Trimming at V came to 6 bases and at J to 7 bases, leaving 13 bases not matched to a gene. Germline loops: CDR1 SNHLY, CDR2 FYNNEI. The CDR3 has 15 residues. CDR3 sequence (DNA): TGTGCCAGCAGCCTGGACAGGGTCCTCGAGGTGACCCAGTACTTC. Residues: CASSLDRVLEVTQYF. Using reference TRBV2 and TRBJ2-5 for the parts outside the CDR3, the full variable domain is EPEVTQTPSHQVTQMGQEVILRCVPISNHLYFYWYRQILGQKVEFLVSFYNNEISEKSEIFDDQFSVERPDGSNFTLKIRSTKLEDSAMYFCASSLDRVLEVTQYFGPGTRLLVL.

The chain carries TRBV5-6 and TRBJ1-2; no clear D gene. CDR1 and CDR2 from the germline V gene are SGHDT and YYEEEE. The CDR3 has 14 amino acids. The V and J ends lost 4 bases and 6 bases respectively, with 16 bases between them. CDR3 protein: CASSQRRRKNGYTF. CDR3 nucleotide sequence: TGTGCCAGCAGCCAACGACGGAGGAAGAATGGCTACACCTTC.

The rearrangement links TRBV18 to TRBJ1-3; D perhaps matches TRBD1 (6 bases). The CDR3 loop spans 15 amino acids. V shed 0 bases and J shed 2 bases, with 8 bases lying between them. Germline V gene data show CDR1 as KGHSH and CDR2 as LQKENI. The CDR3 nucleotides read TGTGCCAGCTCACCACCGGCAGGGGCTGGAAACACCATATATTTT. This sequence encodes CASSPPAGAGNTIYF.

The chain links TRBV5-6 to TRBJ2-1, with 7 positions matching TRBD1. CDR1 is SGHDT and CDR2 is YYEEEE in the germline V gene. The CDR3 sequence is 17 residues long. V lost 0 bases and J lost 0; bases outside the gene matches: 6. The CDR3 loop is CASSLEYGTDSYNEQFF. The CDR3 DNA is TGTGCCAGCAGCTTGGAATATGGGACAGACTCCTACAATGAGCAGTTCTTC.

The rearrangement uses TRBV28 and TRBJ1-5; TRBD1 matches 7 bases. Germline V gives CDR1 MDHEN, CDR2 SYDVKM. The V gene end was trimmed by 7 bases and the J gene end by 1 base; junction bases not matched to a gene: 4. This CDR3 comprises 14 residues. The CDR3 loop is CASTPQGSNQPQHF. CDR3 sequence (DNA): TGTGCCAGCACTCCACAGGGGAGCAATCAGCCCCAGCATTTT.

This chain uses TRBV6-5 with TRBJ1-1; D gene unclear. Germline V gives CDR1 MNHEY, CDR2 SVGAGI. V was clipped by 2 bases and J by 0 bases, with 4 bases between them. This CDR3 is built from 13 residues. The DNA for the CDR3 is TGTGCCAGCAGTTACCGGGTGAACACTGAAGCTTTCTTT. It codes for CASSYRVNTEAFF.

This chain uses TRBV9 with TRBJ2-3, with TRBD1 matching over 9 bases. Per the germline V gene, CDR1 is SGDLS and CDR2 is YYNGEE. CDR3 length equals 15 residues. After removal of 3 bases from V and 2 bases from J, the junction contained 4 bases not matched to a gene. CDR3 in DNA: TGTGCCAGCAGCGCCGGGGACAGGGTCACAGATACGCAGTATTTT. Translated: CASSAGDRVTDTQYF.

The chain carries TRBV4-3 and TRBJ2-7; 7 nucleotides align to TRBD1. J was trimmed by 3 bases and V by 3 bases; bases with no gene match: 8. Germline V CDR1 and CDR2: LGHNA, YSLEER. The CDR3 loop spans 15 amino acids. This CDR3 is CASSQGPGQNYEQYF. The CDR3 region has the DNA TGCGCCAGCAGCCAGGGCCCGGGACAGAACTACGAGCAGTACTTC.

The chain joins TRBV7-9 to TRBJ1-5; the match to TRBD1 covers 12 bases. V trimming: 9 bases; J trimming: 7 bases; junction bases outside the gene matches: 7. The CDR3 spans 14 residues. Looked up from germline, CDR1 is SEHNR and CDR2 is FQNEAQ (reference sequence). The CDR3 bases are TGTGCCAGTTCCGGGACAGGGGGCCTACAGCCCCAGCATTTT. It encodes CASSGTGGLQPQHF.

DNA of the CDR3: TGCAGCGTGGCCGGACAGGCCTACGAGCAGTACTTC. It is translated as CSVAGQAYEQYF. The chain employs TRBV29-1 and TRBJ2-7; TRBD1 aligns across 7 bases. The CDR3 is 12 amino acids. CDR1 is SQVTM, CDR2 ANQGSEA, per germline. J gave up 2 bases and V 6 bases, and 4 bases lay outside the gene matches.

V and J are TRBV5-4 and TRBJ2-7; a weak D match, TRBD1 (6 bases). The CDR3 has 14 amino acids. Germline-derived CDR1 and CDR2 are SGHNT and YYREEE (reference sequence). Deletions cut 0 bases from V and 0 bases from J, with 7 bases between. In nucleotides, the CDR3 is TGTGCCAGCAGCTTGGAGACAGGCTCCTACGAGCAGTACTTC. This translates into CASSLETGSYEQYF. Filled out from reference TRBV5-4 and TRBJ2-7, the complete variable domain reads ETGVTQSPTHLIKTRGQQVTLRCSSQSGHNTVSWYQQALGQGPQFIFQYYREEENGRGNFPPRFSGLQFPNYSSELNVNALELDDSALYLCASSLETGSYEQYFGPGTRLTVT.